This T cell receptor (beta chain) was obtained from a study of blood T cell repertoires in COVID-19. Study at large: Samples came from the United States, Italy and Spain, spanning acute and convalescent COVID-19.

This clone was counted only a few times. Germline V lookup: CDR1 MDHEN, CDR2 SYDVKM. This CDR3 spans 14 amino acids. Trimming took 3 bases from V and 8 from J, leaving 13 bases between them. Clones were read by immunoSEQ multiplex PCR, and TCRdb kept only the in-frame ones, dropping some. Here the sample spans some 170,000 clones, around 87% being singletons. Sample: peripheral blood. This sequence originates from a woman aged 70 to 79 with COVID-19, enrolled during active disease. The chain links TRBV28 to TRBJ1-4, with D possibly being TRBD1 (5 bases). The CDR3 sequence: CASSFGGGLEKLFF. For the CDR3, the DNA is TGTGCCAGCAGTTTCGGGGGAGGATTGGAAAAACTGTTTTTT.